A selection of T cell receptor beta chains follows, all from one sample in a study of shared clonotypes between healthy human individuals. This table comes from immunoSEQ multiplex PCR, and its TCRdb copy is limited to in-frame clones, with some not included. The table includes about 460,000 clones, 60% to 80% detected once. The sequencing input was PBMCs. These receptors all stem from a middle-aged woman in good health. Some clones in this sample may be carry-over from other donors' samples. Both conserved end residues are part of each CDR3.

J gene,V gene,CDR3 protein
TRBJ2-7,TRBV25-1,CASSEYGSYEQYF
TRBJ2-7,TRBV20-1,CSVGPYYEQYF
TRBJ2-7,TRBV27,CASSPQGLVRPYEQYF
TRBJ2-3,TRBV21-1,CASSKTSGRLTDTQYF
TRBJ2-3,TRBV11-2,CASSLVLAGSDTQYF
TRBJ2-5,TRBV2,CASRSRSGSLETQYF
TRBJ2-2,TRBV5-6,CASSLLSDRSFAGELFF
TRBJ1-1,TRBV5-4,CASSLGYALGNTEAFF
TRBJ2-7,TRBV28,CASSIGLAGGTYEQYF
.,TRBV5-1,CASAPGGRAYEQYF
TRBJ1-2,TRBV19,CASSNRANYGYTF
TRBJ2-7,TRBV6-5,CASSYDWSSYEQYF
TRBJ2-7,TRBV6-6,CASSYGETSGRGGYF
TRBJ2-7,TRBV5-6,CASSLAGGTSFEQYF
.,TRBV7-8,CASSLGLEGSYEQYF
TRBJ1-1,TRBV7-8,CASSQYRGTEAFF
TRBJ2-7,TRBV23-1,CASSQSLGLATYEQYF
TRBJ1-5,TRBV23-1,CASSQYVRNHNQPQHF
TRBJ1-6,TRBV7-3,CASSPNADSPLHF
TRBJ2-1,TRBV7-9,CASSGGGSSYNEQFF
TRBJ2-7,TRBV5-1,CASSLPGANEQYF
TRBJ1-1,TRBV6-5,CASSYGSGANTEAFF
TRBJ2-2,TRBV6-4,CASQSGSGAGELFF
TRBJ2-7,TRBV18,CASSPGGGPYEQYF
TRBJ2-7,TRBV28,CASSLQGPYEQYF
TRBJ2-2,TRBV2,CASSRDRNTGELFF
TRBJ2-7,TRBV2,CASSVGGSYEQYF
TRBJ2-2,TRBV19,CASSIGAGAFTGELFF
TRBJ2-7,TRBV5-4,CASSPGTRNYEQYF
TRBJ1-2,TRBV29-1,CSVVGVGYGYTF
TRBJ2-7,TRBV7-6,CASSSLRTVEQYF
TRBJ2-5,TRBV5-4,CASSRVEETQYF